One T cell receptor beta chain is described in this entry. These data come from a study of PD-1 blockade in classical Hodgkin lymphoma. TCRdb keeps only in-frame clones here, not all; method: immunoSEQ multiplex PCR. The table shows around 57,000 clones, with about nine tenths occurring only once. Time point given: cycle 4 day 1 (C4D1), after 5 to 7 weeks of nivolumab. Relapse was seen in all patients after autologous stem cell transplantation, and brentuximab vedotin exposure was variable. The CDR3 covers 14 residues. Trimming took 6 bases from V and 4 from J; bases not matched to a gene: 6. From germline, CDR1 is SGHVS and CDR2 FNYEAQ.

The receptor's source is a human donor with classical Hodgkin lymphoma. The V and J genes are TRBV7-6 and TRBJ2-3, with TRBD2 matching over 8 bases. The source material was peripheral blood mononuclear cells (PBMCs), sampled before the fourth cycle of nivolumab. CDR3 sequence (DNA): TGTGCCAGCAGTCGGAGCGGGAGCCCAGATACGCAGTATTTT. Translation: CASSRSGSPDTQYF.